The 2 T cell receptor beta chains below all came from one sample that was sequenced in a study of T cells of healthy individuals. TCRdb fed the 5' RACE reads into MiXCR, producing one record per CDR3 protein. The repertoire holds 100,000 or so distinct CDR3 sequences, with approximately 16% as singletons. These receptors originate from a human donor in good health.

This clonotype was seen many times. The rearrangement joins TRBV12-3 or TRBV12-4 to TRBJ2-7; 13 bases line up with TRBD2. Germline trimming cut 3 bases from V and 4 bases from J; bases unmatched to any gene: 3. The CDR3 runs to 15 residues. CDR3 region: CASSFGTSGTYEQYF. The CDR3 region has the DNA TGTGCCAGCAGTTTCGGGACTAGCGGGACTTACGAGCAGTACTTC.

In this sample, this clonotype turned up a few times. The J gene is TRBJ1-2, the V gene TRBV28; D call uncertain. Deletions cut 4 bases from V and 4 bases from J, with 10 bases between. Germline CDR1 and CDR2: MDHEN and SYDVKM. The CDR3 has 13 residues. CDR3 region: CASSSPPSYGYTF. CDR3 bases: TGTGCCAGCAGTTCTCCCCCTAGCTATGGCTACACCTTC.